The present T cell receptor beta chain was sequenced within a study of cytomegalovirus exposure and HLA in healthy donors. Study results and limitations: Later analysis associated a missense DCLRE1C variant with TCR beta V- and J-gene trimming. Cytomegalovirus status was reportedly diagnosed by the classifier with high sensitivity and specificity. Earlier analysis yielded a pattern in which most TCR beta V segments were productive about 90% or about 30% of the time. Fewer N-insertions than the 666-donor mean were reportedly shown by an Asian-associated ancestry cluster in a later analysis.

As for this clone: Its antigen is not known.

The CDR3 totals 14 residues. V was trimmed by 0 bases and J by 6 bases, leaving 12 bases between them. CDR1 is KGHSH, CDR2 LQKENI, per germline. The PCR made use of 60 Vbeta and 13 Jbeta primers. Data came from immunoSEQ multiplex PCR; TCRdb stores just in-frame clones and leaves some out. The repertoire has over 50,000 clones, 77% of them found once; the top ten carry less than 3%. The sample was PBMCs. V and J are TRBV18 and TRBJ2-7, with D possibly TRBD1 on 6 matching bases. This sequence originates from a female donor in good health and CMV-seronegative. The CDR3 is CASSPPKTGGEQYF. The CDR3 DNA sequence: TGTGCCAGCTCACCACCCAAGACAGGCGGCGAGCAGTACTTC.